A single sample gave rise to the 24 T cell receptor beta chains below, sequenced in a study of T cells in Graves' hyperthyroidism and ophthalmopathy. The TCR beta CDR3 regions underwent amplification using RNA transcripts as the source. Initially, a first-round RT-PCR of the TCR CDR3 employed the HTBI primer set. TCRdb analysed the multiplex PCR reads with MiXCR anew, one entry per CDR3 protein. The profile shows around 720,000 distinct CDR3 sequences, about 35% of them singletons. What was sequenced was blood. The receptors come from a woman aged 40 to 49 with Graves' hyperthyroidism.

In this sample, this clonotype turned up many times. CDR3 amino acids: CASRTGTLNTEAFF. The CDR3 DNA follows: TGTGCCAGCAGAACCGGGACACTGAACACTGAAGCTTTCTTT. This chain uses TRBV7-2 with TRBJ1-1; possibly TRBD1 for D (6 bases). CDR1 SGHTA and CDR2 FQGNSA come from the germline V gene. The CDR3 contains 14 residues. V gave up 6 bases and J gave up 0 bases, with 11 bases separating them. The variable domain in full, with the rest retrieved from reference TRBV7-2 and TRBJ1-1, is GAGVSQSPSNKVTEKGKDVELRCDPISGHTALYWYRQSLGQGLEFLIYFQGNSAPDKSGLPSDRFSAERTGGSVSTLTIQRTQQEDSAVYLCASRTGTLNTEAFFGQGTRLTVV.

The rearrangement links TRBV12-3 or TRBV12-4 to TRBJ2-5; possible D gene TRBD2, 5 bases. CDR3 length equals 14 residues. V was cut by 3 bases and J by 3 bases, with 11 bases left in between. CDR3 protein: CASSLRAEEETQYF. As DNA, the CDR3 is TGTGCCAGCAGTTTGCGAGCGGAAGAAGAGACCCAGTACTTC.

This clonotype was picked up many times. The CDR3 DNA reads TGTGCCAGCAACGAGCGGGCACCCCCCGAGCAGTACTTC. It codes for CASNERAPPEQYF. The rearrangement links TRBV2 to TRBJ2-7; possible D gene TRBD2, 6 bases. The CDR3 loop spans 13 amino acids. V lost 7 bases and J lost 6, with 16 bases in between. Looked up from germline, CDR1 is SNHLY and CDR2 is FYNNEI.

The table lists this clonotype with many counts. V is TRBV20-1 and J is TRBJ2-7, with 7 bases identical to TRBD1. J lost 0 bases, V lost 5 bases, and 7 bases had no gene match. The CDR3 extends over 14 amino acids. The V gene's germline CDR1 is DFQATT and CDR2 SNEGSKA (reference sequence). CDR3 nucleotides: TGCAGTGCTTGGGACAGTCCGAACTCCTACGAGCAGTACTTC. This sequence encodes CSAWDSPNSYEQYF.

The J gene is TRBJ1-1, the V gene TRBV10-3; D unresolved. The germline gives CDR1 ENHRY, CDR2 SYGVKD. The V end was cut by 5 bases, the J end by 10 bases, with 11 bases between. The CDR3 covers 11 residues. CDR3 protein: CAISYRGSAFF. The CDR3, as DNA: TGTGCCATCAGTTACCGAGGGTCAGCTTTCTTT.

This clonotype has a handful of counts. The V call is TRBV30, the J call TRBJ2-2; D remains unclear. Germline CDR1 GTSNPN, CDR2 SVGIG (reference sequence). V was trimmed by 8 bases and J by 5 bases, leaving 12 bases between them. This CDR3 contains 12 residues. CDR3 sequence (DNA): TGTGCCGGCGAGATCGGAACCGGGGAGCTGTTTTTT. This translates into CAGEIGTGELFF.

The sample holds many counts of this clonotype. The V and J genes are TRBV10-3 and TRBJ1-1; tentatively, D is TRBD1 (6 bases). The CDR3 is 15 amino acids. V was cut by 5 bases and J by 4 bases, with 17 bases left in between. The germline CDR1 and CDR2 sequences are ENHRY and SYGVKD. The CDR3 coding sequence is TGTGCCATCAGTAAAGGGGGGGGCTACGGCACTGAAGCTTTCTTT. Its protein is CAISKGGGYGTEAFF.

V gene TRBV6-5 combines with J gene TRBJ1-1; D is possibly TRBD1 (5 bases). In germline, CDR1 is MNHEY, CDR2 SVGAGI. CDR3 length: 13 amino acids. V dropped 5 bases and J dropped 6 bases, with 13 bases sitting between them. For the CDR3, the DNA is TGTGCCAGCAGTCATGGGGGTGACGCTGAAGCTTTCTTT. This sequence encodes CASSHGGDAEAFF.

V gene TRBV7-2 combines with J gene TRBJ1-6, with a weak D call TRBD1 (5 bases). V was pared by 8 bases and J by 5 bases, with 13 bases between. Germline V gene data show CDR1 as SGHTA and CDR2 as FQGNSA. This CDR3 is built from 14 residues. CDR3 DNA sequence: TGTGCCAGCTCAAGACAGCCTAATAATTCACCCCTCCACTTT. This codes for CASSRQPNNSPLHF.

The chain combines TRBV12-3 or TRBV12-4 with TRBJ1-1; D is uncertain. Trimming shortened V by 4 bases and J by 5 bases, and 14 bases separated the two germline ends. The CDR3 covers 14 residues. CDR3 loop: CASSYSIEDTEAFF. CDR3 DNA sequence: TGTGCCAGCAGTTACTCGATTGAGGATACTGAAGCTTTCTTT.

The V call is TRBV28, the J call TRBJ1-2; D ambiguous. The CDR3 runs to 14 residues. Trimming took off 5 bases at V and 3 bases at J, with 13 bases between the two ends. CDR1 is MDHEN and CDR2 is SYDVKM in the germline V gene. As DNA, the CDR3 is TGTGCCAGCAGTGCAGGTCTTGTGGACTATGGCTACACCTTC. Its protein product is CASSAGLVDYGYTF.

This clonotype was detected many times. The chain couples TRBV15 to TRBJ1-5; the D is unclear. Looked up from germline, CDR1 is LNHNV and CDR2 is YYDKDF (reference sequence). The CDR3 totals 15 residues. Trimming took 0 bases from V and 6 from J, leaving 12 bases between them. The DNA of the CDR3 is TGTGCCACCAGCAGAGATAAGGTCGCGGGTCAGCCCCAGCATTTT. Translated: CATSRDKVAGQPQHF.

This clonotype was counted at least ten times. The rearrangement joins TRBV9 to TRBJ1-2; D not certain. This CDR3 spans 16 amino acids. Germline V gene sequence: CDR1 SGDLS, CDR2 YYNGEE. Trimming left V 1 base short and J 7 bases short, with 20 bases between. CDR3 protein: CASSVRREPYDGGYTF. CDR3 nucleotides: TGTGCCAGCAGCGTAAGGCGCGAGCCCTACGATGGTGGCTACACCTTC. Variable domain in full (rest from reference TRBV9 and TRBJ1-2): DSGVTQTPKHLITATGQRVTLRCSPRSGDLSVYWYQQSLDQGLQFLIQYYNGEERAKGNILERFSAQQFPDLHSELNLSSLELGDSALYFCASSVRREPYDGGYTFGSGTRLTVV.

Only a few counts were recorded for this clonotype. This chain joins TRBV25-1 and TRBJ1-1, with D possibly being TRBD1 (6 bases). This CDR3 comprises 15 residues. The V and J ends lost 6 bases and 1 base respectively, with 15 bases between them. Germline CDR1 is MGHDK and CDR2 is SYGVNS. The CDR3 DNA is TGTGCCAGCAGCGCCGCGGGACAAGCGAACACTGAAGCTTTCTTT. It is translated as CASSAAGQANTEAFF.

Turning to this clonotype: A much larger clone lies one base from this, so it may be a read error. J is TRBJ1-4 and V is TRBV20-1; 9 nucleotides match TRBD1. V lost 4 bases, J lost 1 base, and 4 bases stayed unmatched. Per germline, CDR1 DFQATT and CDR2 SNEGSKA (reference sequence). This CDR3 comprises 15 residues. In nucleotides, the CDR3 is TGCAGTGCTATGGGGACAGGGTTAACTAATGAAAAACTGTTTTTT. Amino acids: CSAMGTGLTNEKLFF.

The table lists this clonotype with a few counts. The chain combines TRBV11-2 with TRBJ2-5; maybe TRBD2 (6 bases). Trimming pared 0 bases from V and 7 bases from J, leaving 18 bases between. The CDR3 loop spans 16 amino acids. Germline V gene sequence: CDR1 SGHAT, CDR2 FQNNGV. Here the CDR3 DNA reads TGTGCCAGCAGCTTAGAAGCGGGTCGGAGTTTATGGACCCAGTACTTC. Its translation: CASSLEAGRSLWTQYF.

The rearrangement links TRBV29-1 to TRBJ2-7; TRBD2 agrees at 8 bases. Germline CDR1 SQVTM, CDR2 ANQGSEA. The ends lost 2 bases at V and 3 bases at J; junction bases unmatched: 12. CDR3 length equals 16 residues. DNA of the CDR3: TGCAGCGTTGAAAGTCCACGGGGGGGGGGTAGCTACGAGCAGTACTTC. Amino acid sequence: CSVESPRGGGSYEQYF.

V usage is TRBV20-1 and J usage is TRBJ2-3, with D unresolved. V was pared by 2 bases and J by 6 bases, with 15 bases between. The CDR3 has 14 amino acids. Germline V lookup: CDR1 DFQATT, CDR2 SNEGSKA (reference sequence). The CDR3 DNA is TGCAGTGCTAGATACCCCCAATTGGCGGATACGCAGTATTTT. Translation gives CSARYPQLADTQYF.

This clonotype was seen many times. The rearrangement joins TRBV19 to TRBJ1-2, with TRBD1 as a possible D gene (5 bases). This CDR3 is built from 17 residues. Germline V gene sequence: CDR1 LNHDA, CDR2 SQIVND (reference sequence). Between the trimmed V and J ends, which lost 5 bases and 4 bases, there was a span of 23 bases. CDR3 sequence: CASSVQGRTSVGYGYTF. CDR3 DNA: TGTGCCAGTAGTGTCCAGGGACGGACGTCTGTGGGCTATGGCTACACCTTC.

The genes are TRBV20-1 and TRBJ1-4; no clear D. There are 15 residues in the CDR3. Per the germline V gene, CDR1 is DFQATT and CDR2 is SNEGSKA (reference sequence). With 1 base removed from V and 0 bases from J, the gap between germline ends came to 9 bases. CDR3 in DNA: TGCAGTGCTAGAGCCCGAGTTGCAACTAATGAAAAACTGTTTTTT. It is translated as CSARARVATNEKLFF.

This chain joins TRBV15 and TRBJ1-3; 8 positions agree with TRBD1. The CDR3 has 15 residues. CDR1 is LNHNV, CDR2 YYDKDF, per germline (reference sequence). V dropped 3 bases and J dropped 3; count of bases not matched to a gene: 4. The CDR3 protein is CATSSQQGVGNTIYF. The DNA of the CDR3 is TGTGCCACCAGCAGTCAACAGGGGGTTGGAAACACCATATATTTT.

Notes on this clonotype: A much larger clone differs from this one at a single base, so this may be a read error. V usage is TRBV20-1 and J usage is TRBJ2-7, with 12 positions matching TRBD2. This CDR3 has 14 amino acids. The germline V gene has CDR1 DFQATT and CDR2 SNEGSKA (reference sequence). Written as DNA, the CDR3 is TGCGGTGCAAGACTAGCGGGAGCCGCCTACGAGCAGTACTTC. Its protein product is CGARLAGAAYEQYF.

This clonotype was counted only a few times. The chain recombines TRBV7-2 with TRBJ2-7; the match to TRBD2 covers 11 bases. There are 18 residues in the CDR3. Germline CDR1 is SGHTA and CDR2 is FQGNSA. The junction had 15 bases not matched to a gene; V was cut back by 5 bases and J by 3 bases. The CDR3 region has the DNA TGTGCCAGCAGCCCCCCCGATCGTAGCGGGAGGGCCCGCTACGAGCAGTACTTC. This sequence encodes CASSPPDRSGRARYEQYF.

This chain connects TRBV15 to TRBJ1-4, with 8 bases matching TRBD1. This CDR3 region has 15 residues. V lost 9 bases, J lost 7 bases, and 13 bases stayed unmatched. The germline V gene encodes CDR1 LNHNV and CDR2 YYDKDF (reference sequence). The CDR3 coding sequence is TGTGCCACTAGTCCGAGGGGGACAGGACGTGAAAAACTGTTTTTT. Its translation is CATSPRGTGREKLFF.